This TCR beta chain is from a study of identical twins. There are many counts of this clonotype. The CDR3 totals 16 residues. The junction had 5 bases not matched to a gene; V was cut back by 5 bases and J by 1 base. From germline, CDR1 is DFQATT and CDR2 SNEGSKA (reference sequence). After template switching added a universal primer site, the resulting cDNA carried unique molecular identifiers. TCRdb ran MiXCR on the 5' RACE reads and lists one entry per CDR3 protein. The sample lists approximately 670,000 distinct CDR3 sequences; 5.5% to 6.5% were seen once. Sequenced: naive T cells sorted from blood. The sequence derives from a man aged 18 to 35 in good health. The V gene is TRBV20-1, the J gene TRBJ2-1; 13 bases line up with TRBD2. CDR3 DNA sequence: TGCAGTGCTCCGGGGACTAGCGGGGTATCCTACAATGAGCAGTTCTTC. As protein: CSAPGTSGVSYNEQFF.